These 12 T cell receptor beta chains were all obtained from the same sample, sequenced in a study of regulatory T cells in long-lasting Graves disease. CDR3 regions were amplified by Arm-PCR using iRepertoire HTBI primers to build TCR beta libraries. TCRdb recomputed calls from the multiplex PCR reads with MiXCR, one row per CDR3 protein. The sample has some 430,000 distinct CDR3 sequences, roughly 21% seen once. The time point was: persistent/refractory GD, antithyroid drugs over 5 years with positive TRAb. The TCR library was made from RNA extracted from PBMCs. The sample was peripheral blood mononuclear cells (PBMCs), taken when the disease was refractory, from a patient treated with antithyroid drugs. The receptors come from a female donor with Graves disease.

This clonotype was seen only a few times. The chain employs TRBV6-2 or TRBV6-3 and TRBJ1-6; D possibly corresponds to TRBD1 (5 bases). The CDR3 has 14 residues. Germline V CDR1 and CDR2: MNHEY, SVGEGT. V lost 6 bases and J lost 8, with 14 bases in between. The CDR3 DNA reads TGTGCCAGCAGCCTCATCGGGGGGGATTCACCCCTCCACTTT. Translation gives CASSLIGGDSPLHF.

The rearrangement uses TRBV7-3 and TRBJ2-1, with 15 bases that match TRBD2. Trimming at V came to 4 bases and at J to 8 bases, leaving 6 bases not matched to a gene. The CDR3 loop spans 16 amino acids. Per the germline V gene, CDR1 is SGHTA and CDR2 is FQGTGA. In nucleotides, the CDR3 is TGTGCCAGCAGCTCCGGGACTAGCGGGAGGTGGGATGAGCAGTTCTTC. Translation: CASSSGTSGRWDEQFF.

CDR3 region: CASSSRGSGRPRTQYF. DNA of the CDR3: TGTGCCAGCAGCTCACGGGGTAGCGGGAGGCCTCGGACCCAGTACTTC. The V call is TRBV5-6, the J call TRBJ2-5, with 10 bases fitting TRBD2. This CDR3 contains 16 residues. Germline loops: CDR1 SGHDT, CDR2 YYEEEE. Unmatched junction bases numbered 12, after V lost 3 bases and J lost 7 bases.

The rearrangement links TRBV24-1 to TRBJ2-5, with TRBD2 matching 12 bases. J was trimmed by 5 bases and V by 4 bases; bases with no gene match: 7. This CDR3 is 16 amino acids long. Germline V gives CDR1 KGHDR, CDR2 SFDVKD. CDR3: CATSDRGLAGSETQYF. CDR3 nucleotides: TGTGCCACCAGTGACCGGGGACTAGCGGGTTCGGAGACCCAGTACTTC.

This chain joins TRBV20-1 and TRBJ1-5, with D uncertain. The CDR3 runs 13 residues. The V gene's germline CDR1 is DFQATT and CDR2 SNEGSKA (reference sequence). V lost 6 bases and J 0 bases, leaving 9 bases between the germline ends. The CDR3 loop is CSATPSSNQPQHF. For the CDR3, the DNA is TGCAGTGCAACGCCCTCTAGCAATCAGCCCCAGCATTTT.

The gene calls are TRBV28 and TRBJ2-6, with 9 bases that match TRBD1. The CDR3 sequence is 16 residues long. V was pared by 6 bases and J by 4 bases, with 7 bases of the junction left unmatched. Germline V gene lookup returns CDR1 MDHEN and CDR2 SYDVKM. The DNA of the CDR3 is TGTGCCAGCAGACACGGACAGGGGTACGGGGCCAACGTCCTGACTTTC. Encoded protein: CASRHGQGYGANVLTF.

The chain joins TRBV5-1 to TRBJ1-2; no firm D call. This CDR3 comprises 12 residues. The V gene's germline CDR1 is SGHRS and CDR2 YFSETQ. V dropped 7 bases and J dropped 8 bases, with 15 bases sitting between them. CDR3 sequence (DNA): TGCGCCAGCGCCAAAGAGGGCGCCGGCTACACCTTC. This encodes CASAKEGAGYTF.

Worth noting for this clonotype: A read error is possible here, since a much larger clone lies one base away. The V and J genes are TRBV7-2 and TRBJ2-2; 7 nucleotides line up with TRBD2. CDR3 length: 11 residues. The germline CDR1 and CDR2 sequences are SGHTA and FQGNSA. This CDR3 is CASSDSGELLF. CDR3 nucleotides: TGTGCCAGCAGCGACAGCGGGGAGCTGCTTTTT.

The rearrangement joins TRBV27 to TRBJ2-1; no reliable D call. Germline V CDR1 and CDR2: MNHEY, SMNVEV (reference sequence). The ends were cut back, 8 bases at V and 9 bases at J, with 14 bases in the middle. The CDR3 covers 12 residues. CDR3 sequence reads: CASSVSRGEQFF. The CDR3 region has the DNA TGTGCCAGCTCCGTCTCTCGAGGTGAGCAGTTCTTC.

This clonotype was counted only a few times. The chain has TRBV5-1 and TRBJ1-1; 8 bases match TRBD1. V lost 2 bases, J lost 4 bases, and 7 bases stayed unmatched. CDR1 SGHRS and CDR2 YFSETQ come from the germline V gene. The CDR3 has 15 amino acids. CDR3 sequence (DNA): TGCGCCAGCAGCTTCAACAGGGGGGTCGGCACTGAAGCTTTCTTT. This translates into CASSFNRGVGTEAFF.

The rearrangement joins TRBV6-1 to TRBJ1-4; 7 nucleotides line up with TRBD1. The ends lost 8 bases at V and 7 bases at J; junction bases unmatched: 7. The CDR3 is made up of 13 amino acids. Germline lookup yields CDR1 MNHNS and CDR2 SASEGT. The CDR3 reads CASVPGGAEKLFF. DNA of the CDR3: TGTGCCAGCGTTCCAGGGGGTGCTGAAAAACTGTTTTTT.

The chain couples TRBV9 to TRBJ1-2, with D perhaps TRBD1 (6 bases). V shed 2 bases and J shed 6 bases, with 17 bases lying between them. Germline values: CDR1 SGDLS, CDR2 YYNGEE. The CDR3 extends over 15 amino acids. This CDR3 reads CASSVSTGTSHGYTF. Here the CDR3 DNA reads TGTGCCAGCAGCGTGTCAACCGGGACAAGCCATGGCTACACCTTC.